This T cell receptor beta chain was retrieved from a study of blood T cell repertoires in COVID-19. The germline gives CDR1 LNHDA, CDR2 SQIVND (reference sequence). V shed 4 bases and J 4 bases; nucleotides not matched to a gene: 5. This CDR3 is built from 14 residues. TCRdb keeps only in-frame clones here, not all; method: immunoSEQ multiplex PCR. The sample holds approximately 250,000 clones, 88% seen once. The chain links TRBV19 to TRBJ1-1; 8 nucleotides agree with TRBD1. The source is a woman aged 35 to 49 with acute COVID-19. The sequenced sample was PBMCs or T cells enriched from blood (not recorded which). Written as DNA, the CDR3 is TGTGCCAGTAGTAAACAGGGGGGATTCACTGAAGCTTTCTTT. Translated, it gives CASSKQGGFTEAFF.